Listed below are T cell receptor beta chains from one sample, sequenced in a study of yellow fever vaccine responses in identical twins. In TCRdb, the RT-PCR reads were re-called with MiXCR into one record per CDR3 protein. The sample includes roughly 2,300 distinct CDR3 sequences, approximately 7.9% of them seen just once. The source was T cells from blood (PBMCs), unsorted or a sorted subset (not recorded which), collected about 2 years after vaccination. Receptors were obtained from a woman between 18 and 29 years old who received the yellow fever vaccine. Both conserved end residues are part of each CDR3. Fields, in order: CDR3 protein, D gene, V gene, clone size. A D gene is named only where the DNA matches it firmly. The size of a clone is reported for some rows only, either as once, few or many, or as a class for expanded clones.

CDR3 protein: CASRWGSANTGELFF; D gene: NA; V gene: TRBV6-1; clone size: few
CDR3 protein: CASSLSPNYEQYF; D gene: NA; V gene: TRBV7-9; clone size: NA
CDR3 protein: CASSPETLNSPLHF; D gene: NA; V gene: TRBV18; clone size: NA
CDR3 protein: CASSLGGSTGFNEQFF; D gene: TRBD1; V gene: TRBV5-5; clone size: few
CDR3 protein: CASSLVAANQETQYF; D gene: NA; V gene: TRBV7-6; clone size: NA
CDR3 protein: CSAGRDSYEQYF; D gene: NA; V gene: TRBV29-1; clone size: few
CDR3 protein: CASSESEGISTDTQYF; D gene: NA; V gene: TRBV10-1; clone size: NA
CDR3 protein: CASSYSRTGGGYGYTF; D gene: TRBD1; V gene: TRBV6-2/TRBV6-3; clone size: few
CDR3 protein: CAIMAGTNTEAFF; D gene: NA; V gene: TRBV10-3; clone size: NA
CDR3 protein: CASSSLVQVGMTPTQYF; D gene: NA; V gene: TRBV6-1; clone size: NA
CDR3 protein: CASRLYHRGLAGQETQYF; D gene: TRBD2; V gene: TRBV12-3/TRBV12-4; clone size: NA
CDR3 protein: CSARIAGGPFYEQYF; D gene: TRBD2; V gene: TRBV20-1; clone size: medium-sized
CDR3 protein: CASSRSKTDTEAFF; D gene: NA; V gene: TRBV11-1; clone size: NA
CDR3 protein: CATSRGVGQGGHQPQHF; D gene: TRBD1; V gene: TRBV15; clone size: few
CDR3 protein: CSVAMTGNTGELFF; D gene: NA; V gene: TRBV29-1; clone size: NA
CDR3 protein: CASSYLARGSADTQYF; D gene: NA; V gene: TRBV6-5; clone size: few
CDR3 protein: CASSLGNEQYF; D gene: NA; V gene: TRBV11-3; clone size: NA
CDR3 protein: CASSSGTRSYEQYF; D gene: TRBD2; V gene: TRBV11-1; clone size: NA
CDR3 protein: CASSPMGQTNTGELFF; D gene: TRBD1; V gene: TRBV5-5; clone size: medium-sized
CDR3 protein: CSARVVNEQYF; D gene: NA; V gene: TRBV20-1; clone size: few
CDR3 protein: CASSWGQGVNEQYF; D gene: TRBD1; V gene: TRBV28; clone size: NA
CDR3 protein: CASSDSAGGTDTQYF; D gene: TRBD2; V gene: TRBV10-1; clone size: medium-sized
CDR3 protein: CASRGQTPTGNQPQHF; D gene: NA; V gene: TRBV2; clone size: medium-sized
CDR3 protein: CASSQHIESGELFF; D gene: NA; V gene: TRBV4-1; clone size: medium-sized
CDR3 protein: CASSLADASREQFF; D gene: NA; V gene: TRBV11-1; clone size: medium-sized
CDR3 protein: CASSQETSSDEQFF; D gene: TRBD2; V gene: TRBV4-1; clone size: few
CDR3 protein: CASSSPTSGSYNEQFF; D gene: TRBD2; V gene: TRBV6-5; clone size: few
CDR3 protein: CASSLSWDFSYEQYF; D gene: NA; V gene: TRBV7-6; clone size: NA
CDR3 protein: CAISPQDSGANVLTF; D gene: NA; V gene: TRBV10-3; clone size: NA